This T cell receptor (beta chain) was sequenced in a study of T cell responses to AZD1222 COVID-19 vaccine. Study summary: Investigators merged groups given second doses at roughly 4 or roughly 12 weeks.

The method was immunoSEQ multiplex PCR; TCRdb's version includes in-frame clones alone and lacks a portion of them. The table includes about 170,000 clones, roughly 92% detected once. Looked up from germline, CDR1 is MNHEY and CDR2 is SVGAGI. The V end lost 8 bases, the J end lost 4 bases, and 17 bases lay between the germline ends. The CDR3 is 14 residues long. The chain joins TRBV6-5 to TRBJ1-2, with D perhaps TRBD1 (6 bases). This receptor was obtained from an adult in good health. The source material was peripheral blood, sampled on day 0 of AZD1222 vaccination. Written as DNA, the CDR3 is TGTGCCAGCCGCCAGAGGGGGGGCGTCTATGGCTACACCTTC. Translated: CASRQRGGVYGYTF.